This T cell receptor (beta chain) was found in a study of shared clonotypes between healthy human individuals. Study-wide points: What naive subsets generally showed was a larger estimated richness than memory subsets showed. Owing to a small donor count, the genetic and exposure-history diversity represented was limited.

Every donor was a Caucasian adult from Nashville, Tennessee. The CDR3 runs 16 residues. V shed 6 bases and J 1 base; nucleotides not matched to a gene: 3. Germline assignment: CDR1 SGHTA and CDR2 FQGTGA. About this clone: The antigen remains unidentified.

For sorted subsets, approximately 0.2 ug DNA per replicate equaled approximately 32,000 T cell genomes. Data came from immunoSEQ multiplex PCR; TCRdb stores just in-frame clones and leaves some out. The sample yields more than 2,000,000 clones, about 92% seen once. Sample: naive CD4+ T cells from PBMCs. Indicated subset: CD45RA+ positively selected. This TCR came from a man between 18 and 35 years old in good health. Some clones in this sample may be carry-over from other donors' samples. The chain carries TRBV7-3 and TRBJ2-6, with 10 bases that match TRBD1. CDR3 residues: CASSPDRGSGANVLTF. CDR3 bases: TGTGCCAGCAGTCCGGACAGGGGGTCTGGGGCCAACGTCCTGACTTTC. The complete variable domain, with remaining parts taken from reference TRBV7-3 and TRBJ2-6, reads GAGVSQTPSNKVTEKGKYVELRCDPISGHTALYWYRQSLGQGPEFLIYFQGTGAADDSGLPNDRFFAVRPEGSVSTLKIQRTERGDSAVYLCASSPDRGSGANVLTFGAGSRLTVL.